This T cell receptor beta chain was documented in a study of blood T cell repertoires in COVID-19. Across the study: The origin of the acute and convalescent COVID-19 samples was the United States, Italy and Spain. T cells, B-cell-depleted T cells, or PBMCs supplied cDNA or gDNA.

V lost 4 bases and J lost 6; bases outside the gene matches: 18. Germline CDR1 is KGHDR and CDR2 is SFDVKD. The CDR3 contains 20 residues. Authors' methods: It was from reference gene primer amplification that nucleated cell counts were estimated. Data came from immunoSEQ multiplex PCR; TCRdb stores just in-frame clones and leaves some out. D and trimming were read from the DNA, whereas the V and J calls and clone size are those reported in that table. Of 97,000 or so clones in the sample, around 87% were seen once. The chain recombines TRBV24-1 with TRBJ2-3; 13 nucleotides align to TRBD2. Sequencing input: peripheral blood. The TCR was taken from a man aged 45-60 years with active or convalescent COVID-19. This CDR3 is CATSDWTSGSGLFGSDTQYF. The DNA for the CDR3 is TGTGCCACCAGTGACTGGACTAGCGGGAGCGGATTATTTGGATCGGATACGCAGTATTTT.